The table lists the clone carrying this T cell receptor beta chain with a count of one. Its antigen is unidentified. The stimulus was an HIV-1 Gag 15-mer peptide pool, about 1 ug/peptide/mL. CD40L-negative CD69-negative CD45RO-high memory CD4+ T cells were sorted as populations depleted of antigen-responding cells. Stimulated PBMCs had first been depleted of CD8+ T cells. The record originates from a study of persistence of HIV-infected CD4 T cells. Looking at the study overall: Isolated cells were CMV- and HIV-1 Gag-responding CD4+ T cells.

The immunoSEQ assay was version 4, run in survey mode. Method: immunoSEQ multiplex PCR; TCRdb's copy keeps in-frame clones and lacks some. The sample gives around 35,000 clones, 82% of which show up once; almost 1% is in the top ten. Study conclusions and caveats: Degenerate expanded CDR3beta sequences were enriched among CMV- and Gag-responding cells.

The sequencing here drew on cultured CD4+ T cells from PBMCs, taken from a patient who received antiretroviral therapy. This TCR derives from an adult with HIV. The donor label of this sample is uncertain.

Written as DNA, the CDR3 is TGCGCCAGCAGCCTACTGAGCGGGGGGGCCTACAATGAGCAGTTCTTC. Its translation: CASSLLSGGAYNEQFF. The chain has TRBV4-1 and TRBJ2-1; 10 nucleotides align to TRBD2. This CDR3 is 16 amino acids long. Trimming took 4 bases from V and 2 from J; bases not matched to a gene: 5. In germline, CDR1 is MGHRA, CDR2 YSYEKL.